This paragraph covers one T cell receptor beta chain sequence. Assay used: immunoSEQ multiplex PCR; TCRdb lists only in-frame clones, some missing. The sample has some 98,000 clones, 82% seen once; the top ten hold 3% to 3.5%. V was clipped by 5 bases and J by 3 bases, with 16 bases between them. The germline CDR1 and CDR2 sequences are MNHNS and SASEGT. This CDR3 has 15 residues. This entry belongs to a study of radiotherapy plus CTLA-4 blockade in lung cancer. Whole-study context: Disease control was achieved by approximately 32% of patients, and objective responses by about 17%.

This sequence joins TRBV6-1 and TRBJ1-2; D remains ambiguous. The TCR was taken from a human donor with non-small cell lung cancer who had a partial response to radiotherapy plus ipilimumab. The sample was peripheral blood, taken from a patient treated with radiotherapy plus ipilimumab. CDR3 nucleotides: TGTGCCAGCAGTCCTCGTTCGGGAGCATACTATGGCTACACCTTC. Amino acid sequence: CASSPRSGAYYGYTF.